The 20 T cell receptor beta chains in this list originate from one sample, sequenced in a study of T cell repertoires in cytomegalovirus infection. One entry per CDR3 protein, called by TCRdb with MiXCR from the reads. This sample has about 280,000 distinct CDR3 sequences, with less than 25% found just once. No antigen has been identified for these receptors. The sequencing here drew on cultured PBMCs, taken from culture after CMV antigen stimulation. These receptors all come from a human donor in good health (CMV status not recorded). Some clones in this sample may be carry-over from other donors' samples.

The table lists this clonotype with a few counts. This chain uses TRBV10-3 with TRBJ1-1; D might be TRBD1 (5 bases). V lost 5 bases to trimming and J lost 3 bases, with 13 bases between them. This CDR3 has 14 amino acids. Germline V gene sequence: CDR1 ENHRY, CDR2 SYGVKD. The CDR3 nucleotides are TGTGCCATCAGTTCCAGGGATAAGGACACTGAAGCTTTCTTT. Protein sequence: CAISSRDKDTEAFF.

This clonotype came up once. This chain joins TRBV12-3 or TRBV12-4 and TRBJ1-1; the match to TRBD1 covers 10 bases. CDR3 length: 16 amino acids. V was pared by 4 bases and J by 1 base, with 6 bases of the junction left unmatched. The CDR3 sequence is CASSSTDRGKNTEAFF. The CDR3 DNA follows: TGTGCCAGCAGTTCGACGGACAGGGGGAAGAACACTGAAGCTTTCTTT.

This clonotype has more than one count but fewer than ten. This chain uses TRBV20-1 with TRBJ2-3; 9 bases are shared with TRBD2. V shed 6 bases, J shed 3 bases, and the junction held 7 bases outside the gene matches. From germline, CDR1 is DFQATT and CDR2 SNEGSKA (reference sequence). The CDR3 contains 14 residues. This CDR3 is CSATIAGVTDTQYF. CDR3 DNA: TGCAGTGCCACCATAGCGGGAGTTACAGATACGCAGTATTTT.

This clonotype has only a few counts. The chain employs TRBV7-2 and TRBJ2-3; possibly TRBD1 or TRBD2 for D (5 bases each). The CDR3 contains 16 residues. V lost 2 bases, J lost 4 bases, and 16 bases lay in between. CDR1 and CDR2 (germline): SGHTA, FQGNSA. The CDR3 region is CASSLIWDRGADTQYF. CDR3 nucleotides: TGTGCCAGCAGCTTAATATGGGACCGAGGAGCAGATACGCAGTATTTT.

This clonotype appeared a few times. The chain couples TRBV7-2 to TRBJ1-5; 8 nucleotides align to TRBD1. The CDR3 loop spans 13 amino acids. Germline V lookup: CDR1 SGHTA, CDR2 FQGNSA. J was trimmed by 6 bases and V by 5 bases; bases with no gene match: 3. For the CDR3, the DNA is TGTGCCAGCAGCGACAGGGGAGGTCAGCCCCAGCATTTT. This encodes CASSDRGGQPQHF.

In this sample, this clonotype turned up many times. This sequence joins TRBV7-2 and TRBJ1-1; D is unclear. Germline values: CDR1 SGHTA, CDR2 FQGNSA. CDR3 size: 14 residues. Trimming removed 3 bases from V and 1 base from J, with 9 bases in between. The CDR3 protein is CASSFGRQNTEAFF. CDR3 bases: TGTGCCAGCAGCTTTGGTAGACAGAACACTGAAGCTTTCTTT.

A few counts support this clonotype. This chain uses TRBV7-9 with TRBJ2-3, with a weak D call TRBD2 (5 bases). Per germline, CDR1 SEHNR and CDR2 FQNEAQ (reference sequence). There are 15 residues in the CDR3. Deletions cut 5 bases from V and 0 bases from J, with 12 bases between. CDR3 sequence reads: CASSANTGSTDTQYF. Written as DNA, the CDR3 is TGTGCCAGCAGCGCCAATACGGGGAGCACAGATACGCAGTATTTT.

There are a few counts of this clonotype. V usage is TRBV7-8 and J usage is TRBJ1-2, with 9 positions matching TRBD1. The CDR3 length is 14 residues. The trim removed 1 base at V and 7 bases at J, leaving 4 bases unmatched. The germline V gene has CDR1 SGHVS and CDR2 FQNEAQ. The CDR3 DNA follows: TGTGCCAGCAGCTTAGGACAGGGGGGCATTGGCTACACCTTC. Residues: CASSLGQGGIGYTF.

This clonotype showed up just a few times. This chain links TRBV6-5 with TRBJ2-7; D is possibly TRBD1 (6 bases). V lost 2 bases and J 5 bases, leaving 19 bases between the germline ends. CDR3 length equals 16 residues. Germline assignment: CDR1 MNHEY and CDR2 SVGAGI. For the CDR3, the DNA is TGTGCCAGCAGTTACGGGGGTGTGGACAGCAAGGACGAGCAGTACTTC. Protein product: CASSYGGVDSKDEQYF.

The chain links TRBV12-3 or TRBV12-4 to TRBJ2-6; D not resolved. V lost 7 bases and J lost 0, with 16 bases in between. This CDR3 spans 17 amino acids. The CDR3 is CASTRLLPNSGANVLTF. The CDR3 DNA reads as TGTGCCAGCACCCGACTCCTCCCCAACTCTGGGGCCAACGTCCTGACTTTC.

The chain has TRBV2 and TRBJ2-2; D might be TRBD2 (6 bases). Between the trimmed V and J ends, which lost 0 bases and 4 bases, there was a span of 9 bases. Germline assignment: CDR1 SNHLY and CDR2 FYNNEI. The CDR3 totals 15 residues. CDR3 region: CASSEAQGGTGELFF. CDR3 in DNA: TGTGCCAGCAGTGAAGCGCAGGGAGGCACCGGGGAGCTGTTTTTT.

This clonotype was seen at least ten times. CDR3 sequence (DNA): TGTGCCAGCATACTGGGACGGGGACGAGGCTACACCTTC. Its translation: CASILGRGRGYTF. The chain uses TRBV2 and TRBJ1-2; D perhaps matches TRBD1 (5 bases). V lost 7 bases and J lost 8, with 17 bases in between. The CDR3 has 13 residues. Germline-derived CDR1 and CDR2 are SNHLY and FYNNEI.

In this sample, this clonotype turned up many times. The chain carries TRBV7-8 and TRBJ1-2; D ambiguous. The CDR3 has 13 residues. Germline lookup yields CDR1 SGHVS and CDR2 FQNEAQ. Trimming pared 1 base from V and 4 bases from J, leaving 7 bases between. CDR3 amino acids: CASSLGGSYGYTF. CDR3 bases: TGTGCCAGCAGCTTAGGCGGCAGCTATGGCTACACCTTC.

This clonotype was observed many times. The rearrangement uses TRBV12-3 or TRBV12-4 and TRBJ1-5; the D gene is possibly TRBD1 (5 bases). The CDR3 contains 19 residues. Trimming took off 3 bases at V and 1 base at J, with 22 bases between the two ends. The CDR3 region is CASSLSLGGAFESNQPQHF. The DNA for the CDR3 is TGTGCCAGCAGTTTGAGCCTTGGGGGTGCGTTTGAAAGCAATCAGCCCCAGCATTTT.

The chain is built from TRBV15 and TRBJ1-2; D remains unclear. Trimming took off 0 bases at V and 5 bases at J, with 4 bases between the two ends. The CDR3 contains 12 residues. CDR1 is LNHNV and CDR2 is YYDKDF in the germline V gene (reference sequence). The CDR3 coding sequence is TGTGCCACCAGCAGAGAAAATTATGGCTACACCTTC. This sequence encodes CATSRENYGYTF.

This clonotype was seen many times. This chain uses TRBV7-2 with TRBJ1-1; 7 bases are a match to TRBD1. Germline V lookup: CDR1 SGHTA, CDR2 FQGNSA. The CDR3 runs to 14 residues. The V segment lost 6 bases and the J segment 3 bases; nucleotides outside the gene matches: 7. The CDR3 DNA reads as TGTGCCAGCAGGGAGACAGGGACTTACACTGAAGCTTTCTTT. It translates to CASRETGTYTEAFF.

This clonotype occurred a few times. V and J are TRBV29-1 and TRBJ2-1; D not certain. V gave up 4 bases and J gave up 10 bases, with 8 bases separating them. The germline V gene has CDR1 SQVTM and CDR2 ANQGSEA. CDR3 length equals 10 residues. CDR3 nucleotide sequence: TGCAGCGTTGGTAACCAGGAGCAGTTCTTC. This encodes CSVGNQEQFF.

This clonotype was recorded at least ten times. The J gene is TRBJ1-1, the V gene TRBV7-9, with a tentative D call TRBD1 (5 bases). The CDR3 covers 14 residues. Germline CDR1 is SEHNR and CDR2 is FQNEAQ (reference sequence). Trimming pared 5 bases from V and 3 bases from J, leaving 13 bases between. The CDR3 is CASSPGSGDTEAFF. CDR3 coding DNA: TGTGCCAGCAGCCCAGGGTCGGGGGACACTGAAGCTTTCTTT.

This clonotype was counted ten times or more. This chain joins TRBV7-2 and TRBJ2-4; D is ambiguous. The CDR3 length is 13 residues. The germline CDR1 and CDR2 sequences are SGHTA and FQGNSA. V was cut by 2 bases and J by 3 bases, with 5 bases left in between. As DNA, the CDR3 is TGTGCCAGCAGCTTACCGGGCAAAAACATTCAGTACTTC. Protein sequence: CASSLPGKNIQYF.

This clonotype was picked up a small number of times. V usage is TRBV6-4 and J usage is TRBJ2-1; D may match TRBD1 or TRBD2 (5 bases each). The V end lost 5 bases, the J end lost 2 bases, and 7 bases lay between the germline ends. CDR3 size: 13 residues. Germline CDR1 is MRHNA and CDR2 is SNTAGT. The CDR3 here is CASSQGPYNEQFF. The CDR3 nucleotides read TGTGCCAGCAGTCAGGGACCCTACAATGAGCAGTTCTTC.